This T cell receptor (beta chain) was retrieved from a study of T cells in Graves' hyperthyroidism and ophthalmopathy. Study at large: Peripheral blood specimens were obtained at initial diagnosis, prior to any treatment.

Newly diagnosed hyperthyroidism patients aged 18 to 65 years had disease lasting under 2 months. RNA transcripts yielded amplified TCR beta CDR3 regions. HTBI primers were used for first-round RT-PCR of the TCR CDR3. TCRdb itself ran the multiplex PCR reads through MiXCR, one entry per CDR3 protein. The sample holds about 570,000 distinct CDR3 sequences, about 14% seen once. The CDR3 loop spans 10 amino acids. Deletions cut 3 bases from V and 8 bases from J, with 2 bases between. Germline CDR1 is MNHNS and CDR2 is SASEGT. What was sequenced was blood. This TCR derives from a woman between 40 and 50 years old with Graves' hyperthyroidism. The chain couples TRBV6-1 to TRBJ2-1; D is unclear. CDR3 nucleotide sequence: TGTGCCAGCAGTGAGTATGAGCAGTTCTTC. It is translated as CASSEYEQFF.